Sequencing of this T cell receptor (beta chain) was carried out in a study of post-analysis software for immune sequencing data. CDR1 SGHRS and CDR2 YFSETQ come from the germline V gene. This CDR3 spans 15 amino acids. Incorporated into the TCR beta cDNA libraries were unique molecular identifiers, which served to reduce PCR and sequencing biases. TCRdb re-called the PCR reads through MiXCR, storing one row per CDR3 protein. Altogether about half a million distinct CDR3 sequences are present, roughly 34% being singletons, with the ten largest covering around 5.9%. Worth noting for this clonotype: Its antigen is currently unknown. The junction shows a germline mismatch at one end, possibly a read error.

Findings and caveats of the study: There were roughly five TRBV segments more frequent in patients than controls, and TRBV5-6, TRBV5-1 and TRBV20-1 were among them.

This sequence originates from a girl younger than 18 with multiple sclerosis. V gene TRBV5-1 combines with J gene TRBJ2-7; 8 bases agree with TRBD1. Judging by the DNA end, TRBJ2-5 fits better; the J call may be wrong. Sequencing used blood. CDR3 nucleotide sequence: TGCACCAGCAGCACCGACAGGGGACGTCAGGAGACCCAGTACTTC. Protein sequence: CTSSTDRGRQETQYF.